The clone carrying this TCR beta chain was counted once. These data are taken from a study of shared clonotypes between healthy human individuals. Clones were read by immunoSEQ multiplex PCR, and TCRdb kept only the in-frame ones, dropping some. Here the sample spans fewer than 1 million clones, 90% to 97% being singletons. Positive CCR7 selection of CD45RO-negative cells yielded the naive CD8 cells, and terminally differentiated effector memory CD45RA+ cells were excluded. The CDR3 loop spans 16 amino acids. Germline CDR1 SEHNR, CDR2 FQNEAQ (reference sequence). V dropped 4 bases and J dropped 4; count of bases not matched to a gene: 9.

The V gene is TRBV7-9, the J gene TRBJ1-5, with 8 bases identical to TRBD1. Material: naive CD8+ T cells sorted from blood. This clonotype originated in a man under 40 in good health. As DNA, the CDR3 is TGTGCCAGCAGCTACGGACAGGGCGGTAAAAATCAGCCCCAGCATTTT. It translates to CASSYGQGGKNQPQHF.